These T cell receptor beta chains were read from a single sample in a study of OX40 agonist ivuxolimab in advanced cancers. Here immunoSEQ multiplex PCR was the method, and the copy in TCRdb shows in-frame clones only, minus some. The repertoire includes over 95,000 clones, roughly 90% of them detected once, and around 0.3% sits in the top ten. Sequenced here: CD4+ or CD8+ T cells sorted from blood, sampled in a trial of the OX40 agonist ivuxolimab. The receptors originated from an adult with an advanced solid tumor such as melanoma, head and neck, liver or kidney cancer. Each CDR3 is given with its conserved first and last residue. Fields, in order: D gene, V gene, J gene, clone size, CDR3 length, CDR3 protein, CDR3 DNA. D genes are given only for firm matches. Clone size is given for some rows only: seen once, a few or many times, or a class if the clone is expanded.

NA	TRBV21-1	TRBJ2-1	NA	15	CASTKKSQGAYEQFF	TGTGCCAGCACCAAAAAATCCCAGGGGGCCTATGAGCAGTTCTTC
TRBD1	TRBV19	TRBJ2-1	few	14	CASSIGDRAIMQFF	TGTGCCAGTAGTATCGGTGACAGGGCGATCATGCAGTTCTTC
TRBD2	TRBV19	TRBJ2-3	NA	22	CASSIDLWTSGSGLKWTDTQYF	TGTGCCAGTAGTATAGATCTTTGGACTAGCGGGAGTGGTTTGAAGTGGACAGATACGCAGTATTTT
NA	TRBV28	TRBJ1-5	NA	16	CASSFSKRGVNQPQHF	TGTGCCAGCAGTTTCTCAAAAAGGGGCGTCAATCAGCCCCAGCATTTT
NA	TRBV4-3	TRBJ2-3	NA	14	CASSQTQATDTQYF	TGCGCCAGCAGCCAAACCCAGGCCACAGATACGCAGTATTTT
NA	TRBV28	TRBJ1-1	NA	15	CASSPPQGVNTEAFF	TGTGCCAGCAGTCCGCCACAGGGCGTAAACACTGAAGCTTTCTTT
NA	TRBV6-6	TRBJ2-7	NA	14	CASRPGRQADEQYF	TGTGCCAGCAGGCCAGGACGACAGGCCGACGAGCAGTACTTC
NA	TRBV7-3	TRBJ2-2	NA	15	CASSLTLRGTGELFF	TGTGCCAGCAGCTTGACCCTCCGAGGTACCGGGGAGCTGTTTTTT
NA	TRBV28	TRBJ2-1	NA	15	CASSSSRSGSNEQFF	TGTGCCAGCTCGAGCTCGAGAAGCGGGTCCAATGAGCAGTTCTTC
NA	TRBV29-1	TRBJ2-2	NA	12	CSGLSDTGELFF	TGCAGCGGCCTTTCCGACACCGGGGAGCTGTTTTTT
NA	TRBV6-1	TRBJ2-5	NA	15	CASSEGGRGWGTQYF	TGTGCCAGCAGTGAAGGTGGCCGGGGCTGGGGGACCCAGTACTTC
NA	TRBV19	TRBJ1-5	NA	12	CASSTKDQPQHF	TGTGCCAGTAGTACCAAGGATCAGCCCCAGCATTTT
TRBD2	TRBV6-1	TRBJ2-3	NA	15	CASSVLAGPTDTQYF	TGTGCCAGCAGTGTCTTAGCGGGACCCACAGATACGCAGTATTTT
TRBD1	TRBV19	TRBJ1-4	NA	16	CASSITLGQGNEKLFF	TGTGCCAGTAGTATAACACTGGGACAGGGGAATGAAAAACTGTTTTTT
TRBD2	TRBV7-9	TRBJ2-1	NA	14	CASSLASGSGEQFF	TGTGCCAGCAGCTTGGCTAGCGGGAGCGGTGAGCAGTTCTTC
NA	TRBV10-1	TRBJ2-1	NA	15	CASSDPGRGNNEQFF	TGCGCCAGCAGTGACCCGGGACGGGGAAACAATGAGCAGTTCTTC
NA	TRBV7-9	TRBJ1-4	NA	12	CASSLKNEKLFF	TGTGCCAGCAGCTTAAAGAATGAAAAACTGTTTTTT
TRBD2	TRBV9	TRBJ2-3	once	14	CASSKGTTTDTQYF	TGTGCCAGCAGCAAAGGGACTACCACAGATACGCAGTATTTT
TRBD1	TRBV9	TRBJ1-2	once	14	CASSAGTGHYGYTF	TGTGCCAGCAGTGCCGGGACAGGGCACTATGGCTACACCTTC
TRBD1	TRBV10-3	TRBJ2-1	NA	16	CAISGQGSSSYNEQFF	TGTGCCATCAGTGGACAGGGATCCAGCTCCTACAATGAGCAGTTCTTC
TRBD1	TRBV4-3	TRBJ1-2	NA	16	CASSQELGGGTYGYTF	TGCGCCAGCAGCCAAGAGCTAGGGGGCGGGACCTATGGCTACACCTTC
NA	TRBV7-9	TRBJ2-3	NA	12	CASSTRTDTQYF	TGTGCCAGCAGCACCCGAACAGATACGCAGTATTTT
TRBD2	TRBV28	TRBJ2-7	NA	14	CASSPPGGTYEQYF	TGTGCCAGCAGTCCACCGGGAGGGACCTACGAGCAGTACTTC
TRBD1	TRBV19	TRBJ1-5	once	13	CASSTSFDRDQHF	TGTGCCAGTAGTACCTCGTTCGACAGGGACCAGCATTTT
NA	TRBV6-5	TRBJ2-7	NA	14	CASSYGRMASEQYF	TGTGCCAGCAGTTACGGGAGGATGGCGAGCGAGCAGTACTTC
NA	TRBV14	TRBJ2-7	NA	12	CASSQGRREQYF	TGTGCCAGCAGCCAAGGACGGCGCGAGCAGTACTTC
NA	TRBV6-5	TRBJ2-7	NA	15	CASSRPGTQNHEQYF	TGTGCCAGCAGTCGTCCCGGGACCCAAAACCACGAGCAGTACTTC
NA	TRBV18	TRBJ2-5	NA	15	CASSRGPTGQETQYF	TGTGCCAGCTCACGAGGGCCAACAGGCCAAGAGACCCAGTACTTC
NA	TRBV7-2	TRBJ2-3	NA	14	CASSFLVSTDTQYF	TGTGCCAGCAGCTTTCTGGTCTCGACAGATACGCAGTATTTT
NA	TRBV30	TRBJ2-3	NA	15	CAWSVPASSTDTQYF	TGTGCCTGGAGTGTACCAGCGTCAAGCACAGATACGCAGTATTTT
NA	TRBV7-3	TRBJ2-7	once	10	CASSLGEQYF	TGTGCCAGCAGCTTAGGCGAGCAGTACTTC
TRBD1	TRBV28	TRBJ2-3	NA	16	CAISAGTGVITDTQYF	TGTGCCATCTCCGCCGGGACAGGGGTAATAACAGATACGCAGTATTTT
NA	TRBV20-1	TRBJ2-7	NA	11	CSAPDYYEQYF	TGCAGTGCCCCGGACTACTACGAGCAGTACTTC
TRBD1	TRBV6-1	TRBJ1-2	NA	13	CASRDRSRYGYTF	TGTGCCAGCAGGGACAGGTCTCGGTATGGCTACACCTTC
TRBD1	TRBV7-6	TRBJ1-2	NA	15	CASSLGDRGGYGYTF	TGTGCCAGCAGCTTGGGGGACAGGGGAGGCTATGGCTACACCTTC
TRBD1	TRBV5-6	TRBJ1-2	NA	14	CASSRGTVNYGYTF	TGTGCCAGCAGCCGCGGGACAGTAAACTATGGCTACACCTTC
TRBD1	TRBV5-8	TRBJ2-2	NA	19	CASSPRHRGRGWDTGELFF	TGTGCCAGCAGTCCCCGGCACAGGGGGCGCGGCTGGGACACCGGGGAGCTGTTTTTT
NA	TRBV6-9	TRBJ2-7	once	16	CASSQKQGRSSYEQYF	TGTGCCAGCAGTCAAAAACAGGGAAGGAGCTCCTACGAGCAGTACTTC
NA	TRBV5-1	TRBJ2-1	NA	12	CASSLPSNEQFF	TGCGCCAGCAGCTTGCCGTCCAATGAGCAGTTCTTC
TRBD1	TRBV19	TRBJ1-5	NA	15	CASNDRARGNQPQHF	TGTGCCAGTAACGACAGGGCTAGGGGCAATCAGCCCCAGCATTTT
TRBD2	TRBV5-1	TRBJ2-3	NA	16	CASSMGTTSGLDTQYF	TGCGCCAGCAGTATGGGGACAACTAGCGGCCTGGATACGCAGTATTTT
TRBD1	TRBV7-9	TRBJ1-2	once	14	CASSISDREQGYTF	TGTGCCAGCAGCATCTCGGACAGGGAGCAGGGCTACACCTTC
TRBD2	TRBV5-1	TRBJ2-3	NA	17	CASSLGASAGGADTQYF	TGCGCCAGCAGCTTGGGGGCTTCGGCGGGAGGAGCAGATACGCAGTATTTT
TRBD1	TRBV19	TRBJ2-3	once	16	CASSIDGTDSTDTQYF	TGTGCCAGTAGTATAGACGGGACAGATAGCACAGATACGCAGTATTTT
NA	TRBV7-6	TRBJ2-3	few	13	CASSLPLTDTQYF	TGTGCCAGCAGCTTACCCCTCACAGATACGCAGTATTTT
NA	TRBV6-1	TRBJ1-2	NA	14	CASSAGRGNYGYTF	TGTGCCAGCAGTGCCGGCCGAGGGAACTATGGCTACACCTTC